The T cell receptor (beta chain) under discussion was sequenced for a study of blood T cell repertoires in COVID-19. Background on the study: COVID-19 samples collected from the United States, Italy and Spain covered acute and convalescent phases. From T cells, B-cell-depleted T cells, or PBMCs came the material, which was cDNA or gDNA.

Original analysis: Estimated nucleated cell counts came from reference gene primer amplification. TCRdb keeps only in-frame clones here, not all; method: immunoSEQ multiplex PCR. D and trimming come from the DNA, and the V and J calls and clone size come from that table. The data show about 440,000 clones, 85% to 90% seen once. CDR1 and CDR2 (germline): KGHSH, LQKENI. This CDR3 has 13 residues. Trimming took 5 bases from V and 3 from J, leaving 10 bases between them. This receptor was taken from a woman in her twenties or thirties with acute or convalescent COVID-19. The source material was peripheral blood. This rearrangement joins TRBV18 to TRBJ1-2; D may be TRBD1 (5 bases). The CDR3 DNA sequence: TGTGCCAGCTCAGTACAACAGGACTATGGCTACACCTTC. Protein sequence: CASSVQQDYGYTF. The full variable domain, its missing parts supplied by reference TRBV18 and TRBJ1-2, is NAGVMQNPRHLVRRRGQEARLRCSPMKGHSHVYWYRQLPEEGLKFMVYLQKENIIDESGMPKERFSAEFPKEGPSILRIQQVVRGDSAAYFCASSVQQDYGYTFGSGTRLTVV.